This TCR beta chain was obtained from a study of shared clonotypes between healthy human individuals. Study-wide background: The people who gave samples were two women and three men aged 18 to 49. The study's findings and limits: It was the non-shared clonotypes that had lower generation probabilities than clonotypes shared by all four donors.

The repertoire was sequenced with immunoSEQ multiplex PCR; TCRdb's copy has only in-frame clones and lacks some. The sample gives some 2,000,000 clones, nearly 97% of which show up once; roughly 0.13% is in the top ten. None of the donors, who were healthy HIV-negative adults, had recently had acute infections or vaccinations. V lost 4 bases, J lost 7 bases, and 5 bases stayed unmatched. This CDR3 has 14 residues. CDR1 is MNHEY, CDR2 SVGAGI, per germline. Regarding this clone: Its antigen remains unidentified.

The TCR originated in a young man in good health. Sample: naive CD4+ T cells sorted from blood. Subset of the sample: CD45RA+ positively selected. The chain links TRBV6-5 to TRBJ2-1, with TRBD1 identical over 9 bases. CDR3 in amino acids: CASSLGQGRNEQFF. The CDR3, as DNA: TGTGCCAGCAGTTTGGGACAGGGAAGGAATGAGCAGTTCTTC.